This T cell receptor beta chain stems from a study of blood T cell repertoires in COVID-19. TCRdb's copy holds only in-frame clones and misses some; the assay was immunoSEQ multiplex PCR. The sample includes about 88,000 clones, less than 95% seen only once; the top ten take 6.5% to 8.5%. This clone was seen more than once but under ten times. The sequence was obtained from a man between 18 and 35 years old with COVID-19, enrolled during active disease. The sample comprised peripheral blood.

CDR3 sequence (DNA): TGCGCCAGCAGCCAAGACTCCGGGAGGGCACGAGAGCAGTACTTC. Protein sequence: CASSQDSGRAREQYF. The chain uses TRBV4-1 and TRBJ2-7, with 8 bases lining up with TRBD2. Trimming removed 0 bases from V and 7 bases from J; junction bases left unmatched: 8. Germline CDR1 reads MGHRA; CDR2 reads YSYEKL. This CDR3 is built from 15 residues.